The 24 T cell receptor beta chains below come from one sample, sequenced in a study of PD-1 blockade in classical Hodgkin lymphoma. Every single patient, without exception, relapsed after autologous stem cell transplantation, and brentuximab vedotin exposure varied. Assay: immunoSEQ multiplex PCR; the TCRdb copy retains only in-frame clones and omits some. Of approximately 150,000 clones in the sample, around four fifths are singletons; the top ten hold roughly 10%. The sample consisted of peripheral blood mononuclear cells (PBMCs), taken before the second cycle of nivolumab. The receptors come from a human donor with classical Hodgkin lymphoma.

The chain employs TRBV6-5 and TRBJ1-1; D is perhaps TRBD1 (6 bases). The CDR3 extends over 13 amino acids. Trimming left V 4 bases short and J 5 bases short, with 11 bases between. The germline V gene has CDR1 MNHEY and CDR2 SVGAGI. CDR3 region: CASSSYRETEAFF. In DNA, the CDR3 is TGTGCCAGCAGTTCCTACAGGGAGACTGAAGCTTTCTTT.

The genes are TRBV7-3 and TRBJ1-6; D unresolved. The CDR3 consists of 12 residues. V was shortened by 4 bases and J by 6 bases, with 4 bases between the two germline ends. Germline V gene sequence: CDR1 SGHTA, CDR2 FQGTGA. CDR3: CASSSPNSPLHF. Here the CDR3 DNA reads TGTGCCAGCAGCTCCCCTAATTCACCCCTCCACTTT. The whole variable domain, remainder taken from reference TRBV7-3 and TRBJ1-6, is GAGVSQTPSNKVTEKGKYVELRCDPISGHTALYWYRQSLGQGPEFLIYFQGTGAADDSGLPNDRFFAVRPEGSVSTLKIQRTERGDSAVYLCASSSPNSPLHFGNGTRLTVT.

V usage is TRBV6-4 and J usage is TRBJ1-3; unclear D gene. CDR3 length: 16 residues. Germline values: CDR1 MRHNA, CDR2 SNTAGT. Trimming took 0 bases from V and 0 from J, leaving 9 bases between them. The CDR3 coding sequence is TGTGCCAGCAGTGACTCAGCCGGGAGCTCTGGAAACACCATATATTTT. Its protein is CASSDSAGSSGNTIYF.

J is TRBJ2-5 and V is TRBV4-1, with 12 bases fitting TRBD2. CDR1 and CDR2 from the germline V gene are MGHRA and YSYEKL. Trimming took 4 bases from V and 5 from J; bases not matched to a gene: 8. The CDR3 runs 16 residues. The CDR3 DNA reads TGCGCCAGCAGCCTTGGCCTAGCGGGGGGGAAGGAGACCCAGTACTTC. The encoded protein is CASSLGLAGGKETQYF.

This rearrangement joins TRBV6-6 to TRBJ1-2, with D unclear. This CDR3 is 13 amino acids long. Germline V lookup: CDR1 MNHNY, CDR2 SVGAGI (reference sequence). V lost 0 bases and J 4 bases, leaving 6 bases between the germline ends. CDR3 DNA sequence: TGTGCCAGCAGTTACTCGAAGGTCTATGGCTACACCTTC. It is translated as CASSYSKVYGYTF.

This sequence joins TRBV10-3 and TRBJ2-1, with D uncertain. The CDR3 consists of 12 residues. Germline loops: CDR1 ENHRY, CDR2 SYGVKD. Trimming shortened V by 8 bases and J by 7 bases, and 12 bases separated the two germline ends. The CDR3 sequence: CAIEDQRNEQFF. Written as DNA, the CDR3 is TGTGCCATCGAGGACCAACGGAATGAGCAGTTCTTC.

CDR3 in amino acids: CASSWGRELFF. For the CDR3, the DNA is TGTGCCAGCAGTTGGGGACGGGAGCTGTTTTTT. This chain uses TRBV27 with TRBJ2-2, with D perhaps matching TRBD1 or TRBD2 (5 bases each). V lost 4 bases to trimming and J lost 9 bases, with 6 bases between them. Germline V CDR1 and CDR2: MNHEY, SMNVEV (reference sequence). The CDR3 has 11 amino acids.

V and J are TRBV29-1 and TRBJ2-7; D is possibly TRBD1 (6 bases). CDR1 SQVTM and CDR2 ANQGSEA come from the germline V gene. V lost 4 bases to trimming and J lost 2 bases, with 12 bases between them. This CDR3 region has 13 residues. CDR3 in amino acids: CSVGTETPYEQYF. CDR3 bases: TGCAGCGTTGGGACAGAAACTCCCTACGAGCAGTACTTC.

The J gene is TRBJ1-3, the V gene TRBV9, with 10 bases aligning to TRBD1. The germline V gene encodes CDR1 SGDLS and CDR2 YYNGEE. The CDR3 length is 19 residues. Trimming removed 3 bases from V and 4 bases from J; junction bases left unmatched: 16. The CDR3 sequence: CASSARQGASFGPGNTIYF. CDR3 bases: TGTGCCAGCAGCGCCAGACAGGGGGCGAGTTTCGGACCCGGAAACACCATATATTTT.

V gene TRBV6-5 combines with J gene TRBJ2-3; 9 bases align to TRBD2. The V gene's germline CDR1 is MNHEY and CDR2 SVGAGI. The CDR3 length is 15 residues. Trimming took 6 bases from V and 6 from J; bases not matched to a gene: 10. CDR3 nucleotides: TGTGCCAGCAGGGGGACTAGCCGCCCCGGTGATACGCAGTATTTT. Amino acid sequence: CASRGTSRPGDTQYF.

This clone has just a few counts. DNA of the CDR3: TGCAGCGTGACAGGGGTAGGAGCGGGGGGGCCTCGGGAGCAGTTCTTC. Protein: CSVTGVGAGGPREQFF. The chain links TRBV29-1 to TRBJ2-1; 10 bases map to TRBD2. CDR1 SQVTM and CDR2 ANQGSEA come from the germline V gene. This CDR3 is 16 amino acids long. V lost 6 bases to trimming and J lost 10 bases; unmatched junction nucleotides: 18.

The genes are TRBV6-1 and TRBJ2-1, with TRBD2 matching 9 bases. Losses at the gene ends were 4 bases for V and 7 bases for J; bases not matched to a gene: 11. The CDR3 spans 16 residues. CDR1 is MNHNS and CDR2 is SASEGT in the germline V gene. The CDR3 DNA sequence: TGTGCCAGCAGTGGAGCTTGGCGGGGGGGCGGAAATGAGCAGTTCTTC. Translated, it gives CASSGAWRGGGNEQFF.

This clone was detected a few times. The J gene is TRBJ2-3, the V gene TRBV18; TRBD2 matches 7 bases. After removal of 2 bases from V and 3 bases from J, the junction contained 8 bases not matched to a gene. The germline CDR1 and CDR2 sequences are KGHSH and LQKENI. This CDR3 has 16 amino acids. The CDR3, as DNA: TGTGCCAGCTCACCAAGGGCGGGAGCTCTGACAGATACGCAGTATTTT. This gives the protein CASSPRAGALTDTQYF.

The count of this clone is one. The CDR3 reads CASSSTSSDTQYF. The CDR3, as DNA: TGTGCCAGCAGCTCGACTAGTTCAGATACGCAGTATTTT. The V and J genes are TRBV13 and TRBJ2-3, with TRBD2 as a possible D gene (6 bases). The germline V gene encodes CDR1 PRHDT and CDR2 FYEKMQ (reference sequence). The CDR3 is 13 amino acids. Trimming took 4 bases from V and 4 from J, leaving 9 bases between them.

The chain is built from TRBV4-1 and TRBJ2-7; TRBD1 agrees at 8 bases. Germline V CDR1 and CDR2: MGHRA, YSYEKL. This CDR3 spans 18 amino acids. Germline trimming cut 0 bases from V and 7 bases from J; bases unmatched to any gene: 17. CDR3: CASSQDLDRAISRPEQYF. The CDR3 nucleotides are TGCGCCAGCAGCCAAGATCTGGACAGGGCCATCTCTCGACCGGAGCAGTACTTC.

The rearrangement joins TRBV19 to TRBJ1-1, with TRBD1 as a possible D gene (6 bases). V was cut by 1 base and J by 5 bases, with 11 bases left in between. The CDR3 is 14 amino acids. Per the germline V gene, CDR1 is LNHDA and CDR2 is SQIVND (reference sequence). The CDR3 DNA is TGTGCCAGTAGTATAGTTTTGAGGGGGACTGAAGCTTTCTTT. Encoded protein: CASSIVLRGTEAFF.

The table lists this clone with a few counts. The CDR3 DNA reads TGTGCCAGCAGCCCTCAGCAAGGGGACTATTCACCCCTCCACTTT. The encoded protein is CASSPQQGDYSPLHF. This chain links TRBV9 with TRBJ1-6; TRBD1 is a possible D gene (5 bases). This CDR3 is 15 amino acids long. V gave up 4 bases and J gave up 8 bases, with 16 bases separating them. The germline CDR1 and CDR2 sequences are SGDLS and YYNGEE.

The chain has TRBV5-5 and TRBJ2-2; unclear D gene. Trimming pared 4 bases from V and 0 bases from J, leaving 16 bases between. From germline, CDR1 is SGHKS and CDR2 YYEKEE (reference sequence). This CDR3 contains 17 residues. The CDR3 DNA reads TGTGCCAGCAGCCACCCCCCTTGGCCCTCGAACACCGGGGAGCTGTTTTTT. Protein sequence: CASSHPPWPSNTGELFF.

The V and J genes are TRBV7-9 and TRBJ1-2, with D possibly TRBD1 on 5 matching bases. Germline assignment: CDR1 SEHNR and CDR2 FQNEAQ (reference sequence). The V gene lost 9 bases and the J gene lost 4 bases, with 15 bases spanning the gap. The CDR3 totals 13 residues. The CDR3, as DNA: TGTGCCAGTAGTCCCCAGGGCCTCTATGGCTACACCTTC. Amino acids: CASSPQGLYGYTF. Combining the CDR3 with reference TRBV7-9 and TRBJ1-2 gives the whole variable domain DTGVSQNPRHKITKRGQNVTFRCDPISEHNRLYWYRQTLGQGPEFLTYFQNEAQLEKSRLLSDRFSAERPKGSFSTLEIQRTEQGDSAMYLCASSPQGLYGYTFGSGTRLTVV.

The CDR3, as DNA: TGTGCCAGCAGTTCGGGCAATCAGCCCCAGCATTTT. Translating it yields CASSSGNQPQHF. This sequence joins TRBV2 and TRBJ1-5; D ambiguous. The CDR3 consists of 12 residues. Germline V gene data show CDR1 as SNHLY and CDR2 as FYNNEI. The germline V and J ends were trimmed by 5 bases and 2 bases, with 4 bases remaining between them.

This clone appeared once. This chain links TRBV2 with TRBJ2-2; D gene ambiguous. Trimming shortened V by 4 bases and J by 0 bases, and 6 bases separated the two germline ends. This CDR3 contains 14 residues. CDR1 is SNHLY, CDR2 FYNNEI, per germline. The CDR3 sequence is CASSVIANTGELFF. Here the CDR3 DNA reads TGTGCCAGCAGTGTAATAGCGAACACCGGGGAGCTGTTTTTT.

In its sample, this clone was seen a few times. The chain links TRBV6-5 to TRBJ2-7; D may be TRBD2 (6 bases). V was cut by 6 bases and J by 5 bases, with 14 bases left in between. The CDR3 spans 13 residues. Germline CDR1 is MNHEY and CDR2 is SVGAGI. The CDR3 DNA follows: TGTGCCAGCAGCCCCTCAGGGAGGAACGAGCAGTACTTC. Its translation: CASSPSGRNEQYF.

This clone was seen just once. This rearrangement joins TRBV6-5 to TRBJ2-3; D ambiguous. Trimming took off 2 bases at V and 8 bases at J, with 14 bases between the two ends. CDR3 length equals 14 residues. Looked up from germline, CDR1 is MNHEY and CDR2 is SVGAGI. The CDR3 DNA is TGTGCCAGCAGTTACGCCGCCGGCCCTGGTACGCAGTATTTT. Its protein product is CASSYAAGPGTQYF.

CDR3 loop: CASSYSGVMYTQYF. CDR3 in DNA: TGTGCCAGCAGTTACTCGGGTGTAATGTATACGCAGTATTTT. V and J are TRBV6-6 and TRBJ2-3; D remains unclear. This CDR3 is 14 amino acids long. The germline gives CDR1 MNHNY, CDR2 SVGAGI (reference sequence). V dropped 0 bases and J dropped 7 bases, with 11 bases sitting between them.